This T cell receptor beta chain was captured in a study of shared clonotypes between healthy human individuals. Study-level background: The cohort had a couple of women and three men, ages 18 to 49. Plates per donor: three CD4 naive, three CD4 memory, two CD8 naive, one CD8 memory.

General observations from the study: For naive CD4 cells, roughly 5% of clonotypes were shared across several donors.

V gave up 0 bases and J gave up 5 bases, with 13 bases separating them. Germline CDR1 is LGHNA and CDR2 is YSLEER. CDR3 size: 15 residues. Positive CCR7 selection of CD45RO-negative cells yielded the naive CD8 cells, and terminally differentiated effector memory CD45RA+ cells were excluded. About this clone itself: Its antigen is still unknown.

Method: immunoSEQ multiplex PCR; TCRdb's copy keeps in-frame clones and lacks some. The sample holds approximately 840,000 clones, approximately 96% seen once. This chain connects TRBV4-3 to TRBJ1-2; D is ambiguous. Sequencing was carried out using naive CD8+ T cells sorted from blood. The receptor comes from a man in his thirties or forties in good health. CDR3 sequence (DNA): TGCGCCAGCAGCCAAGATGTCGGAGTCGGGTATGGCTACACCTTC. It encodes CASSQDVGVGYGYTF.